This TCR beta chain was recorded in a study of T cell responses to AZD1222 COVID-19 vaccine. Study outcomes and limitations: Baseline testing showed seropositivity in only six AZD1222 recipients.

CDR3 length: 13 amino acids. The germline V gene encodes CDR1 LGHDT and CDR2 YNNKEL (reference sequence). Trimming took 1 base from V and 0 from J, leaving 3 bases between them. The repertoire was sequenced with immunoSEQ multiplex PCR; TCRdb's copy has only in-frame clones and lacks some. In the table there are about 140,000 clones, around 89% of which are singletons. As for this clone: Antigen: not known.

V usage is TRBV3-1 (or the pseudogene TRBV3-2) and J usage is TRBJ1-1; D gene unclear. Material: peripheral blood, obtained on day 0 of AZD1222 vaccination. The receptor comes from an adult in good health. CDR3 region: CASSQAVNTEAFF. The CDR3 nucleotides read TGTGCCAGCAGCCAAGCAGTGAACACTGAAGCTTTCTTT.